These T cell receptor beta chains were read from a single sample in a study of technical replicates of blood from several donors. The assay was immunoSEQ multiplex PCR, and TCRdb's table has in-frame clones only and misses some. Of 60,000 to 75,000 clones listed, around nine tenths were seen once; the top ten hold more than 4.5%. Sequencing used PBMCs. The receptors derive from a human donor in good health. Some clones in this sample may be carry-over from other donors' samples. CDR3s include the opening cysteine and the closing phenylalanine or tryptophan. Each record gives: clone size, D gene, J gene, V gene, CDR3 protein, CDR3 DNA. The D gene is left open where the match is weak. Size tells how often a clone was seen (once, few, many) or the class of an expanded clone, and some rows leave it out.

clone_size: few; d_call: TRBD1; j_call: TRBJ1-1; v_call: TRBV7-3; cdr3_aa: CASSFSGTGNTEAFF; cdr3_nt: TGTGCCAGCAGCTTCTCCGGGACAGGGAATACTGAAGCTTTCTTT
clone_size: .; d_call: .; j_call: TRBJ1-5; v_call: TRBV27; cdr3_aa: CASSSDNFGQPQHF; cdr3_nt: TGTGCCAGCAGTTCTGACAATTTTGGTCAGCCCCAGCATTTT
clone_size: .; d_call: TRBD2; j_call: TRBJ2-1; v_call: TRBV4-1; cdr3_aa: CASSQDWGLAGFSYNEQFF; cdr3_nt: TGCGCCAGCAGCCAAGATTGGGGACTAGCGGGATTCTCCTACAATGAGCAGTTCTTC
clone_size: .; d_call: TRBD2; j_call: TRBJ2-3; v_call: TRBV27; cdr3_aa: CASSLRREGGTDTQYF; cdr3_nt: TGTGCCAGCAGTTTGAGGCGGGAGGGGGGCACAGATACGCAGTATTTT
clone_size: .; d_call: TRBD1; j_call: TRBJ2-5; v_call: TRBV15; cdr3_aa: CATRQGPKETQYF; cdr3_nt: TGTGCCACAAGACAGGGCCCCAAGGAGACCCAGTACTTC
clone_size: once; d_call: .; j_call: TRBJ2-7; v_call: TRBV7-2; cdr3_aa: CASSLDSRYEQYF; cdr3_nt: TGTGCCAGCAGCTTAGACTCCCGCTACGAGCAGTACTTC
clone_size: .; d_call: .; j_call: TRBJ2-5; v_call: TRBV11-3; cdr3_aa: CASSSGVGSIETQYF; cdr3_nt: TGTGCCAGCTCCTCAGGGGTCGGGTCTATCGAGACCCAGTACTTC
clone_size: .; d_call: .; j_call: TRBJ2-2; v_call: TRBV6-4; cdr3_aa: CASSDSGLPTGELFF; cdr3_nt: TGTGCCAGCAGTGATAGCGGTCTACCGACCGGGGAGCTGTTTTTT
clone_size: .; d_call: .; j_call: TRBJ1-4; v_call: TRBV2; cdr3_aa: CASSEGGSTRGGEKLFF; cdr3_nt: TGTGCCAGCAGTGAAGGGGGGAGCACCAGGGGCGGTGAAAAACTGTTTTTT
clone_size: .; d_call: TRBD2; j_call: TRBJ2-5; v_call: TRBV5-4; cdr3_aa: CASSRGRDETQYF; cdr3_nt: TGTGCCAGCAGCCGGGGGAGGGATGAGACCCAGTACTTC
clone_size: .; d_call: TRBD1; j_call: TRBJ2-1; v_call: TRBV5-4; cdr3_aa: CASSKTGNTYNEQFF; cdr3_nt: TGTGCCAGCAGCAAGACAGGGAACACCTACAATGAGCAGTTCTTC
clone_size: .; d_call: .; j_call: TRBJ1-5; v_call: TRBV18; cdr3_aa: CASSDYQGNQPQHF; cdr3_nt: TGTGCCAGCTCAGACTATCAGGGCAATCAGCCCCAGCATTTT
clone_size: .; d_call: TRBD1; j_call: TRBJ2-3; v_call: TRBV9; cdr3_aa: CASSVGISGTGGEDTQYF; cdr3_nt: TGTGCCAGCAGCGTAGGGATTTCGGGGACAGGGGGCGAAGATACGCAGTATTTT
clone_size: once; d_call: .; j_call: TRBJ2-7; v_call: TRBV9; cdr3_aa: CASSVQLGSSYEQYF; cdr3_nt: TGTGCCAGCAGCGTGCAACTTGGTAGCTCCTACGAGCAGTACTTC
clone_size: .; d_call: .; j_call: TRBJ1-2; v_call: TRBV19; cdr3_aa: CASSTTGRANYGYTF; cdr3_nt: TGTGCCAGTAGTACGACAGGCAGAGCTAACTATGGCTACACCTTC
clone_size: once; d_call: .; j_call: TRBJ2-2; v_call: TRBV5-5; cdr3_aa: CASSLGPGNTGELFF; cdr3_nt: TGTGCCAGCAGCCTGGGGCCAGGGAACACCGGGGAGCTGTTTTTT
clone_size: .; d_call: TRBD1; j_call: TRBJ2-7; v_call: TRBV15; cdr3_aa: CATSRTGQKGQRGSYEQYF; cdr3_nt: TGTGCCACCAGCAGAACGGGGCAAAAGGGACAGAGAGGATCCTACGAGCAGTACTTC
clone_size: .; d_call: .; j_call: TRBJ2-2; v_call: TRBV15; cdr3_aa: CATSRDHVGETGELFF; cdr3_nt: TGTGCCACCAGCAGAGATCATGTAGGGGAAACCGGGGAGCTGTTTTTT
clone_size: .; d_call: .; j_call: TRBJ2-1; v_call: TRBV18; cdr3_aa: CASSRSPGDEQFF; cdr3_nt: TGTGCCAGCTCCCGTTCCCCCGGGGATGAGCAGTTCTTC
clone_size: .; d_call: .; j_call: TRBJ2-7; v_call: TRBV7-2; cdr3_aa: CASSLGGVSYEQYF; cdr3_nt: TGTGCCAGCAGCTTAGGCGGGGTCTCCTACGAGCAGTACTTC
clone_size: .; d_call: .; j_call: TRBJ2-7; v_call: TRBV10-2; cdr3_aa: CASSERDTSRYEQYF; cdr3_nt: TGCGCCAGCAGTGAGCGGGACACTTCCCGATACGAGCAGTACTTC
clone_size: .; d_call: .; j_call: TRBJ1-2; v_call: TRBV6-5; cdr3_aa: CASSYSLSGRGYTF; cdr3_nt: TGTGCCAGCAGTTACTCACTCTCGGGAAGGGGCTACACCTTC
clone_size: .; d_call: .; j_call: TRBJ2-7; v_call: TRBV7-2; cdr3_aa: CASSFTGLGTEQYF; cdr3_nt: TGTGCCAGCAGCTTTACGGGACTGGGCACCGAGCAGTACTTC
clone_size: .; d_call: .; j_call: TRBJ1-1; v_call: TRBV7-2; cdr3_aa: CASSLSGRGEAFF; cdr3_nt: TGTGCCAGCAGCTTAAGTGGCAGGGGTGAAGCTTTCTTT
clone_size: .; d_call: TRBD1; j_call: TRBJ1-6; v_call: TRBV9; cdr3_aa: CASSGRMTGGGSPLHF; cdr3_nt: TGTGCCAGCAGCGGCCGAATGACAGGGGGAGGCTCACCCCTCCACTTT
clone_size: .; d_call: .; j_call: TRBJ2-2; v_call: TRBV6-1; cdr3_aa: CASSFQGSGELFF; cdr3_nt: TGTGCCAGCAGTTTCCAGGGTTCCGGGGAGCTGTTTTTT
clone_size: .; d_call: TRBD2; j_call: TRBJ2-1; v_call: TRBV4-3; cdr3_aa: CASSPGLGNEQFF; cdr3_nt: TGCGCCAGCAGCCCTGGACTAGGCAATGAGCAGTTCTTC
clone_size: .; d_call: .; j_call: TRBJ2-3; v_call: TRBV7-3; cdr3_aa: CASSLGLLTDTQYF; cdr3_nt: TGTGCCAGCAGCTTAGGGCTGCTCACAGATACGCAGTATTTT
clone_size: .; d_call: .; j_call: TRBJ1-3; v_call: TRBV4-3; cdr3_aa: CASSQGKRGNTIYF; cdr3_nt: TGCGCCAGCAGCCAAGGGAAGAGGGGAAACACCATATATTTT
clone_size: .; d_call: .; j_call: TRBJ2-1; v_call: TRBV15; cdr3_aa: CATSRDQGNEQFF; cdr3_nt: TGTGCCACCAGCAGAGATCAGGGGAATGAGCAGTTCTTC
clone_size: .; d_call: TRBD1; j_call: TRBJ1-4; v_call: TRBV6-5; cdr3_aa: CASSLTTGTNEKLFF; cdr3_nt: TGTGCCAGCAGCCTCACGACAGGGACTAATGAAAAACTGTTTTTT
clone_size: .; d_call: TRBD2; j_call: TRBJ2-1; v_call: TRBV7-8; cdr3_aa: CASSSGLADYNEQFF; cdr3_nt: TGTGCCAGCAGCTCAGGACTAGCGGACTACAATGAGCAGTTCTTC
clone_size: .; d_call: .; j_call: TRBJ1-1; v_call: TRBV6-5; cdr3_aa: CASSLAGTLEAFF; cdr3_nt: TGTGCCAGCAGTCTAGCCGGGACTCTGGAAGCTTTCTTT
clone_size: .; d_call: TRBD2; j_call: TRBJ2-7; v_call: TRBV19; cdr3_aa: CATRLAGGYEQYF; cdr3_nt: TGTGCCACAAGACTAGCGGGAGGTTACGAGCAGTACTTC
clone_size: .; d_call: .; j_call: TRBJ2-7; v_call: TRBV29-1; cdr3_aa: CSVAATGSSYEQYF; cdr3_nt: TGCAGCGTTGCGGCAACGGGATCCTCCTACGAGCAGTACTTC
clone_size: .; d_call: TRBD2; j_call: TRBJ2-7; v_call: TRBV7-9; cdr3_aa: CASSFIPGLGGYEQYF; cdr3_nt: TGTGCCAGCAGCTTCATCCCGGGACTAGGGGGATACGAGCAGTACTTC